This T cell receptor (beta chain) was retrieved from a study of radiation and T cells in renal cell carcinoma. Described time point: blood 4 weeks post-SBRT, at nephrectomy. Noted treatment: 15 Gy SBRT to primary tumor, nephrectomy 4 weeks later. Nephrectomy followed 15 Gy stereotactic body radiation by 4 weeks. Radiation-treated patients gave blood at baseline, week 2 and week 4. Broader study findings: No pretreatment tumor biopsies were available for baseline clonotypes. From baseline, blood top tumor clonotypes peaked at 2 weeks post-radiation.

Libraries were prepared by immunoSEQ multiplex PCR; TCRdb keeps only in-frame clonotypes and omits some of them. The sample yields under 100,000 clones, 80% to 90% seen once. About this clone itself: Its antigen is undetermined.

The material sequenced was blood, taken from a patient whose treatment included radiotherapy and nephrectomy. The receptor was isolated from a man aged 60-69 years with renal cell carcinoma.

The CDR3 DNA follows: TGTGCCAGCAGCCTGTTGGCCGGTGGCAGGGCGGCTTTCTTT. Translating it yields CASSLLAGGRAAFF. The genes are TRBV5-8 and TRBJ1-1; tentative D call: TRBD1 (5 bases). The CDR3 is 14 residues long. V gave up 4 bases and J gave up 11 bases, with 21 bases separating them. Per the germline V gene, CDR1 is SGHTS and CDR2 is YDEGEE.